Sequencing of this T cell receptor beta chain was carried out in a study of T cells in Graves' hyperthyroidism and ophthalmopathy. The trim removed 6 bases at V and 0 bases at J, leaving 10 bases unmatched. From germline, CDR1 is MNHEY and CDR2 SVGEGT. The CDR3 extends over 17 amino acids. Researchers took RNA transcripts and amplified the TCR beta CDR3 regions from them. The TCR CDR3 first-round RT-PCR relied on the HTBI primer set. TCRdb reprocessed the multiplex PCR reads with MiXCR, giving one entry per CDR3 protein. The profile shows over 450,000 distinct CDR3 sequences, roughly 17% of them singletons.

This receptor was identified in a young woman with Graves' ophthalmopathy. The V gene is TRBV6-2 or TRBV6-3, the J gene TRBJ1-4, with 7 bases aligning to TRBD1. Sequenced input: blood. The CDR3 reads CASSRDSPIATNEKLFF. In nucleotides, the CDR3 is TGTGCCAGCAGCCGGGACAGCCCGATTGCAACTAATGAAAAACTGTTTTTT.